The present T cell receptor beta chain was sequenced within a study of T cells after yellow fever vaccination. This clonotype was observed at least ten times. Findings and caveats of the study: In post-booster samples, most primary-vaccination clones reappeared (roughly 96% CD4, approximately 91% CD8).

From the 5' RACE reads, TCRdb called clonotypes with MiXCR, one entry per CDR3 protein. The sample yields 40,000 to 50,000 distinct CDR3 sequences, about 6.3% seen once. Per the germline V gene, CDR1 is WSHSY and CDR2 is SAAADI. The germline V and J ends were trimmed by 5 bases and 2 bases, with 13 bases remaining between them. The CDR3 is made up of 14 amino acids. The clonotype comes from a man aged 25 to 45 who received the YFV17D yellow fever vaccine. This chain joins TRBV10-2 and TRBJ2-7, with D hard to call. The material was PBMCs, either bulk or a sorted T-cell subset (CD4+, CD8+, memory, or dextramer-sorted; not recorded which), obtained 45 days after the yellow fever booster vaccination. CDR3 residues: CASSTRTGAYEQYF. The CDR3 DNA is TGCGCCAGCAGTACCCGGACCGGAGCCTACGAGCAGTACTTC.